A selection of T cell receptor beta chains follows, all from one sample in a study of human T cells and chemical hapten exposure. TCRdb re-derived calls from the RACE reads in MiXCR, one entry per CDR3 protein. Seen here are 95,000 to 150,000 distinct CDR3 sequences, roughly 14% observed once, and the top ten hold around 2.7%. The specimen comprised whole blood, sampled in connection with sensitization to the hapten diphenylcyclopropenone (DPC). The receptor set was obtained from a woman younger than 35 with alopecia areata. Some clones in this sample may be carry-over from other donors' samples. CDR3s include the opening cysteine and the closing phenylalanine or tryptophan. A D gene is named only where the DNA matches it firmly. Size tells how often a clone was seen (once, few, many) or the class of an expanded clone, and some rows leave it out.

clone size: .
J gene: TRBJ2-3
V gene: TRBV7-2
D gene: TRBD1
CDR3 protein: CASSSNIGTGSNTQYF
CDR3 DNA: TGTGCCAGCAGCTCAAATATCGGGACAGGCTCGAATACGCAGTATTTT

clone size: .
J gene: TRBJ2-1
V gene: TRBV29-1
D gene: .
CDR3 protein: CSVKGQGDYNEQFF
CDR3 DNA: TGCAGCGTTAAGGGCCAGGGTGACTACAATGAGCAGTTCTTC

clone size: few
J gene: TRBJ1-2
V gene: TRBV18
D gene: .
CDR3 protein: CASSPQPQVNYGYTF
CDR3 DNA: TGTGCCAGCTCACCACAACCTCAAGTCAACTATGGCTACACCTTC

clone size: .
J gene: TRBJ2-2
V gene: TRBV19
D gene: .
CDR3 protein: CASNALQGRAGELFF
CDR3 DNA: TGTGCCAGTAACGCGCTGCAGGGGCGCGCCGGGGAGCTGTTTTTT

clone size: few
J gene: TRBJ1-5
V gene: TRBV6-5
D gene: .
CDR3 protein: CASSYSSKEPQHF
CDR3 DNA: TGTGCCAGCAGTTACTCGTCGAAAGAGCCCCAGCATTTT

clone size: few
J gene: TRBJ1-2
V gene: TRBV7-2
D gene: TRBD1
CDR3 protein: CASSVGQGHTF
CDR3 DNA: TGTGCCAGCAGCGTTGGACAGGGACACACCTTC

clone size: few
J gene: TRBJ2-2
V gene: TRBV27
D gene: .
CDR3 protein: CASSAPPPRGPNTGELFF
CDR3 DNA: TGTGCCAGCAGCGCTCCGCCGCCCAGGGGCCCGAACACCGGGGAGCTGTTTTTT

clone size: many
J gene: TRBJ1-6
V gene: TRBV7-8
D gene: TRBD1
CDR3 protein: CASSLDRVALHF
CDR3 DNA: TGTGCCAGCAGCTTGGACAGGGTGGCCCTCCACTTT

clone size: .
J gene: TRBJ2-1
V gene: TRBV12-3/TRBV12-4
D gene: .
CDR3 protein: CASSFGPEGYNEQFF
CDR3 DNA: TGTGCCAGCAGTTTCGGCCCGGAGGGTTACAATGAGCAGTTCTTC

clone size: many
J gene: TRBJ2-7
V gene: TRBV6-1
D gene: TRBD2
CDR3 protein: CASSEPAGGYEQYF
CDR3 DNA: TGTGCCAGCAGTGAACCAGCGGGGGGTTACGAGCAGTACTTC

clone size: .
J gene: TRBJ2-1
V gene: TRBV7-2
D gene: .
CDR3 protein: CASSDGTPAFSNEQFF
CDR3 DNA: TGTGCCAGCAGCGATGGGACTCCGGCTTTTAGCAATGAGCAGTTCTTC

clone size: many
J gene: TRBJ1-4
V gene: TRBV18
D gene: .
CDR3 protein: CASSFDATNEKLFF
CDR3 DNA: TGTGCCAGCTCCTTCGACGCAACTAATGAAAAACTGTTTTTT

clone size: many
J gene: TRBJ2-5
V gene: TRBV20-1
D gene: .
CDR3 protein: CSASEPGYEEGETQYF
CDR3 DNA: TGCAGTGCTAGCGAACCAGGGTACGAGGAGGGAGAGACCCAGTACTTC

clone size: few
J gene: TRBJ2-1
V gene: TRBV4-2
D gene: TRBD2
CDR3 protein: CASSQDSPRLAGSYNEQFF
CDR3 DNA: TGTGCCAGCAGCCAAGATTCCCCCAGACTAGCGGGGTCCTACAATGAGCAGTTCTTC

clone size: .
J gene: TRBJ1-4
V gene: TRBV28
D gene: .
CDR3 protein: CASSFRVYNEKLFF
CDR3 DNA: TGTGCCAGCAGTTTCAGGGTTTATAATGAAAAACTGTTTTTT

clone size: few
J gene: TRBJ2-2
V gene: TRBV7-8
D gene: .
CDR3 protein: CASSLDRLHTGELFF
CDR3 DNA: TGTGCCAGCAGCTTAGACAGGCTACACACCGGGGAGCTGTTTTTT

clone size: few
J gene: TRBJ2-3
V gene: TRBV6-1
D gene: .
CDR3 protein: CASSEGRAGTDTQYF
CDR3 DNA: TGTGCCAGCAGTGAAGGCCGGGCGGGCACAGATACGCAGTATTTT

clone size: many
J gene: TRBJ1-5
V gene: TRBV4-1
D gene: .
CDR3 protein: CASSQEARATQPQHF
CDR3 DNA: TGCGCCAGCAGCCAAGAGGCGAGGGCCACTCAGCCCCAGCATTTT

clone size: few
J gene: TRBJ2-5
V gene: TRBV11-2
D gene: .
CDR3 protein: CASSFRDFQETQYF
CDR3 DNA: TGTGCCAGCAGCTTCCGGGACTTCCAAGAGACCCAGTACTTC

clone size: few
J gene: TRBJ2-5
V gene: TRBV5-4
D gene: TRBD1
CDR3 protein: CASSETGLETQYF
CDR3 DNA: TGTGCCAGCAGCGAGACAGGGCTGGAGACCCAGTACTTC

clone size: few
J gene: TRBJ1-1
V gene: TRBV7-8
D gene: .
CDR3 protein: CASSLRAGYLAFF
CDR3 DNA: TGTGCCAGCAGCTTAAGGGCAGGGTACTTGGCTTTCTTT

clone size: few
J gene: TRBJ1-3
V gene: TRBV12-3/TRBV12-4
D gene: .
CDR3 protein: CASSFRGGARGAGNTIYF
CDR3 DNA: TGTGCCAGCAGTTTTCGAGGTGGGGCCAGGGGTGCTGGAAACACCATATATTTT

clone size: .
J gene: TRBJ2-1
V gene: TRBV11-2
D gene: .
CDR3 protein: CASSLTDSSYNEQFF
CDR3 DNA: TGTGCCAGCAGCTTAACGGACAGCTCCTACAATGAGCAGTTCTTC

clone size: few
J gene: TRBJ2-7
V gene: TRBV27
D gene: .
CDR3 protein: CASSLSPEGPYEQYF
CDR3 DNA: TGTGCCAGCAGTTTAAGCCCCGAGGGGCCCTACGAGCAGTACTTC

clone size: .
J gene: TRBJ2-3
V gene: TRBV6-1
D gene: TRBD2
CDR3 protein: CASSEASGGVYSTDTQYF
CDR3 DNA: TGTGCCAGCAGTGAGGCGAGCGGGGGCGTCTATAGCACAGATACGCAGTATTTT

clone size: few
J gene: TRBJ1-1
V gene: TRBV6-5
D gene: .
CDR3 protein: CASSIQLNTEAFF
CDR3 DNA: TGTGCCAGCAGCATACAACTGAACACTGAAGCTTTCTTT